This T cell receptor beta chain was recorded in a study of blood T cell repertoires in COVID-19. Germline V CDR1 and CDR2: SNHLY, FYNNEI. The CDR3 loop spans 16 amino acids. J was trimmed by 5 bases and V by 1 base; bases with no gene match: 8. Here immunoSEQ multiplex PCR was the method, and the copy in TCRdb shows in-frame clones only, minus some. The profile shows some 80,000 clones, about four fifths of them singletons. The V and J genes are TRBV2 and TRBJ2-3; 8 bases agree with TRBD2. Input material: peripheral blood. This sequence originates from a woman of 80 years or more with active or convalescent COVID-19. DNA for the CDR3: TGTGCCAGCAGTGAAGAGTCTAGCGGGCTTGGAGATACGCAGTATTTT. It is translated as CASSEESSGLGDTQYF. Complete variable domain (other parts from reference TRBV2 and TRBJ2-3): EPEVTQTPSHQVTQMGQEVILRCVPISNHLYFYWYRQILGQKVEFLVSFYNNEISEKSEIFDDQFSVERPDGSNFTLKIRSTKLEDSAMYFCASSEESSGLGDTQYFGPGTRLTVL.